This T cell receptor (beta chain) was obtained from a study of molecular identifiers for immune sequencing clone quantification (dated by TCRdb to between 2017 and 2018). Describing the broader study: For a replicate experiment, RNA from roughly 18,000 or 92,000 naive CD8 T cells was divided into five aliquots, and four of the five aliquots were sequenced. The study was a methods study using CD8 T cells to benchmark molecular-identifier clustering-based TCR repertoire sequencing (MIDCIRS) and TCR RNA copy counting. What the work shows at the level of the full study, not this receptor alone: Identical TCR molecules sharing a barcode could cause highly expanded clone sizes to be underestimated. In CMV-specific effector cells, clones with more than 20 RNA copies contained over 97% of molecules, whereas in naive cells such clones contained under 1% of molecules. Spiked-in Jurkat TCR RNA equal to a single cell's worth was reported to be detectable even within 1,200,000 naive CD8 T cells. The naive libraries included spiked-in Jurkat TCR RNA (10 copies' worth), and this RNA is not part of the donor repertoire. Modeling estimated about three recovered TCR RNA copies per cell, compared with about 10 by digital PCR, which implies 25% to 30% capture efficiency. When barcode sub-clustering was omitted, TCR diversity was inflated by chimeric consensus sequences, with chimeras reaching as high as 47%.

This clonotype was found many times. Its recognized antigen is unknown. There are no base qualities to consult, and no much larger clone falls within one base. Libraries of naive CD8 T cells were built from about 20,000 to 1,000,000 sorted cells, with 10%, 30% or 50% of the purified RNA used. Naive CD8 T cells, defined as CD8+CD4-CCR7+CD45RA+, were FACS-sorted into RLT Plus buffer on a BD FACSAria II. To test detection sensitivity, Jurkat RNA equal to 9 to 10 TCR copies was added to samples of about 20,000-1,000,000 naive CD8 T cells. Enrichment of CD8 T cells was done with RosetteSep CD8+ T Cell Enrichment Cocktail plus Ficoll-Paque, and ACK red cell lysis came afterward. CDR1 and CDR2 are read off the germline V gene as MGHDK and SYGVNS. Spanning cysteine to phenylalanine, the CDR3 consists of 14 amino acids. CDR3 DNA only is kept here, 42 bases in frame from base 1. Trimmed from V: 5 bases; trimmed from J: 7 bases; junction bases lacking a gene match: 6.

The method was PCR. Reads for this sample came from a NextSeq 500. Bulk TCR libraries were prepared as previously described, using TCR primers listed in Table S5. Total RNA was purified with the Qiagen AllPrep DNA/RNA kit. Before analysis, reads from multiple sequencing runs of one library were combined. As for how the authors treated the data: Reads were retained only if their TCR constant sequence matched exactly, and those retained reads were trimmed to 150 nt and grouped according to their 12-nt molecular barcodes. Within each barcode group, reads were sub-clustered at a 15% Levenshtein threshold, and quality-weighted consensus sequences were built per RNA molecule. Non-functional sequences were discarded, and so were lower-count sequences lying one edit away from another sequence. Based on fitting two negative binomial distributions, any barcode sub-cluster with under 20% of the maximum read count was discarded. TCRdb applied fastp at Q25 and MiXCR to the public reads, then kept only in-frame beta chains. Rows matching on CDR3 protein sequence are summarized as one entry with the most common DNA and genes. Clone size and V and J calls follow TCRdb, not the original study. The sample yields around 460,000 distinct CDR3 sequences; under 30% were counted once. Under 0.85% of the sample is held by the ten biggest clonotypes.

Material for sequencing was naive CD8+ T cells from blood, with Jurkat cell RNA spiked in. In light of the paper, this sample's cell subset or site label describes: FACS-sorted CD8+CD4-CCR7+CD45RA+ naive T cells. The chain couples TRBV25-1 to TRBJ1-5; 9 middle bases align to TRBD1. This clonotype was sampled from a human donor in good health. Some libraries in this study had Jurkat cell RNA spiked in. The CDR3 region reads CASSPGQGLQPQHF. The sequenced DNA is TGTGCCAGCAGTCCGGGACAGGGTCTGCAGCCCCAGCATTTT. The full variable domain, with segments outside the CDR3 supplied by the reference TRBV25-1 and TRBJ1-5 proteins, appears as EADIYQTPRYLVIGTGKKITLECSQTMGHDKMYWYQQDPGMELHLIHYSYGVNSTEKGDLSSESTVSRIRTEHFPLTLESARPSHTSQYLCASSPGQGLQPQHFGDGTRLSIL.